Below are 24 T cell receptor beta chains sequenced from a single sample in a study of T cell changes during pregnancy in multiple sclerosis. Profiled with immunoSEQ multiplex PCR; TCRdb holds only in-frame clones, not every one. The data contain some 85,000 clones, over 90% of them singletons. The sample consisted of peripheral blood, taken in the third trimester of pregnancy. The receptors originated from a female donor with multiple sclerosis, enrolled in a pregnancy study.

The CDR3 sequence is CASGRRDRGTEAFF. The CDR3 region has the DNA TGTGCTAGTGGTCGACGGGACAGGGGCACTGAAGCTTTCTTT. The rearrangement links TRBV12-5 to TRBJ1-1; 10 nucleotides align to TRBD1. CDR1 and CDR2 from the germline V gene are LGHNT and FRNRAP. The junction had 4 bases not matched to a gene; V was cut back by 5 bases and J by 4 bases. This CDR3 contains 14 residues.

The chain couples TRBV19 to TRBJ2-3, with 13 bases that match TRBD2. The CDR3 has 18 residues. CDR1 and CDR2 (germline): LNHDA, SQIVND (reference sequence). Trimming at V came to 3 bases and at J to 4 bases, leaving 10 bases not matched to a gene. The CDR3 protein is CASSIPPGGLAGPDTQYF. CDR3 DNA: TGTGCCAGTAGTATCCCCCCCGGGGGACTAGCGGGACCAGATACGCAGTATTTT.

J is TRBJ2-1 and V is TRBV27, with 7 positions matching TRBD2. This CDR3 region has 15 residues. Germline loops: CDR1 MNHEY, CDR2 SMNVEV (reference sequence). J gave up 2 bases and V 8 bases, and 9 bases lay outside the gene matches. The CDR3 DNA follows: TGTGCCAGCGGTTACTTAGGGAGGGCCTACAATGAGCAGTTCTTC. It yields the protein CASGYLGRAYNEQFF.

About this clone itself: One junction end does not reproduce the germline sequence, and a read error may be involved. This chain joins TRBV6-5 and TRBJ1-3; D remains unclear. The length of the CDR3 is 14 residues. Germline V gives CDR1 MNHEY, CDR2 SVGAGI. The CDR3 sequence is CASSYSNFPRTMSW. In DNA, the CDR3 is TGTGCCAGCAGTTACTCGAATTTTCCAAGAACAATGTCGTGG.

This clone was seen only once. DNA of the CDR3: TGTGCCAGCCAACGGATAACGGGGAACACCGGGGAGCTGTTTTTT. Protein: CASQRITGNTGELFF. The chain links TRBV6-1 to TRBJ2-2, with D unresolved. This CDR3 region has 15 residues. V lost 8 bases, J lost 1 base, and 14 bases lay in between. In germline, CDR1 is MNHNS, CDR2 SASEGT.

The rearrangement joins TRBV5-4 to TRBJ1-1; 7 bases map to TRBD1. V shed 0 bases, J shed 4 bases, and the junction held 3 bases outside the gene matches. The germline gives CDR1 SGHNT, CDR2 YYREEE (reference sequence). The length of the CDR3 is 14 residues. CDR3 protein: CASSLGQGGTEAFF. CDR3 DNA sequence: TGTGCCAGCAGCTTGGGACAGGGAGGCACTGAAGCTTTCTTT.

The chain joins TRBV5-4 to TRBJ2-5, with TRBD1 identical over 10 bases. The V and J ends lost 0 bases and 5 bases, in that order; junction bases with no gene match: 7. This CDR3 region has 16 residues. Per the germline V gene, CDR1 is SGHNT and CDR2 is YYREEE (reference sequence). The CDR3 DNA reads as TGTGCCAGCAGCTTGGGGGACAGGGGAGCGGAGGAGACCCAGTACTTC. It translates to CASSLGDRGAEETQYF. Variable domain in full (rest from reference TRBV5-4 and TRBJ2-5): ETGVTQSPTHLIKTRGQQVTLRCSSQSGHNTVSWYQQALGQGPQFIFQYYREEENGRGNFPPRFSGLQFPNYSSELNVNALELDDSALYLCASSLGDRGAEETQYFGPGTRLLVL.

This clone has just one count. The genes are TRBV5-1 and TRBJ1-2; D ambiguous. Trimming removed 0 bases at V and 4 bases at J, with 10 bases between. Germline CDR1 SGHRS, CDR2 YFSETQ. The length of the CDR3 is 14 residues. CDR3 loop: CASSLGQVTYGYTF. The CDR3 nucleotides are TGCGCCAGCAGCTTGGGGCAGGTAACCTATGGCTACACCTTC.

This chain joins TRBV7-9 and TRBJ2-2; perhaps TRBD2 as D (5 bases). Germline V CDR1 and CDR2: SEHNR, FQNEAQ (reference sequence). V dropped 4 bases and J dropped 1 base, with 10 bases sitting between them. CDR3 length: 15 amino acids. The CDR3 DNA sequence: TGTGCCAGCAGCTCCGGACTGATGAACACCGGGGAGCTGTTTTTT. This gives the protein CASSSGLMNTGELFF. The full variable domain, in which reference TRBV7-9 and TRBJ2-2 provide the parts outside the CDR3, is DTGVSQNPRHKITKRGQNVTFRCDPISEHNRLYWYRQTLGQGPEFLTYFQNEAQLEKSRLLSDRFSAERPKGSFSTLEIQRTEQGDSAMYLCASSSGLMNTGELFFGEGSRLTVL.

V usage is TRBV1 and J usage is TRBJ2-7; TRBD2 is the table's D call and was not checked against the DNA. TRBV1 is a pseudogene locus. This CDR3 spans 14 amino acids. DNA for the CDR3: TGCACCAGCAGCCCCCAGCGATCAGCGCACGAGCAGTACTTC. Protein product: CTSSPQRSAHEQYF.

The rearrangement joins TRBV6-6 to TRBJ2-7, with TRBD1 identical over 7 bases. The germline V gene encodes CDR1 MNHNY and CDR2 SVGAGI (reference sequence). This CDR3 contains 12 residues. Trimming took 8 bases from V and 3 from J; bases not matched to a gene: 4. The CDR3 DNA is TGTGCCAGCCGAGGACAGGTCTACGAGCAGTACTTC. It encodes CASRGQVYEQYF.

CDR3 residues: CASSSSGTSGTDTQYF. CDR3 coding DNA: TGTGCCAGCAGCTCCTCCGGGACTAGCGGCACAGATACGCAGTATTTT. The chain recombines TRBV7-9 with TRBJ2-3, with 10 bases that match TRBD2. This CDR3 contains 16 residues. The germline V gene encodes CDR1 SEHNR and CDR2 FQNEAQ (reference sequence). V was clipped by 4 bases and J by 1 base; unmatched bases: 5.

The CDR3 DNA follows: TGTGCCAGTAGTATCGGTAGCGGGACGGTCTACGAGCAGTACTTC. Protein product: CASSIGSGTVYEQYF. V is TRBV19 and J is TRBJ2-7; TRBD2 aligns across 8 bases. CDR3 length: 15 residues. Germline assignment: CDR1 LNHDA and CDR2 SQIVND (reference sequence). Germline trimming cut 3 bases from V and 3 bases from J; bases unmatched to any gene: 7.

The gene calls are TRBV18 and TRBJ2-5, with D perhaps TRBD2 (5 bases). CDR1 and CDR2 (germline): KGHSH, LQKENI. Trimming removed 0 bases from V and 5 bases from J, with 7 bases in between. The CDR3 contains 13 residues. CDR3 protein: CASSPPTMETQYF. In nucleotides, the CDR3 is TGTGCCAGCTCACCACCGACTATGGAGACCCAGTACTTC. Variable domain in full (rest from reference TRBV18 and TRBJ2-5): NAGVMQNPRHLVRRRGQEARLRCSPMKGHSHVYWYRQLPEEGLKFMVYLQKENIIDESGMPKERFSAEFPKEGPSILRIQQVVRGDSAAYFCASSPPTMETQYFGPGTRLLVL.

This chain joins TRBV30 and TRBJ2-7, with 11 bases aligning to TRBD2. J lost 3 bases, V lost 7 bases, and 14 bases had no gene match. The CDR3 has 16 amino acids. From germline, CDR1 is GTSNPN and CDR2 SVGIG (reference sequence). Here the CDR3 DNA reads TGTGCCTTCACTTTAGCGGGAGGGCTTCTAAGCTACGAGCAGTACTTC. Amino acids: CAFTLAGGLLSYEQYF.

V and J are TRBV27 and TRBJ2-1; a possible D gene is TRBD2 (6 bases). Looked up from germline, CDR1 is MNHEY and CDR2 is SMNVEV (reference sequence). There are 18 residues in the CDR3. V lost 4 bases to trimming and J lost 3 bases, with 22 bases between them. The CDR3 nucleotides are TGTGCCAGCAGTTCGAAATATCCCGCCAGCGGGCTCTACAATGAGCAGTTCTTC. Residues: CASSSKYPASGLYNEQFF.

This rearrangement joins TRBV7-2 to TRBJ2-2, with TRBD1 matching over 9 bases. CDR3 length equals 13 residues. The germline gives CDR1 SGHTA, CDR2 FQGNSA. V dropped 6 bases and J dropped 7; count of bases not matched to a gene: 3. This chain's CDR3 is CASRDRGGGELFF. DNA of the CDR3: TGTGCCAGCAGGGACAGGGGTGGCGGGGAGCTGTTTTTT.

The chain has TRBV29-1 and TRBJ1-1; D ambiguous. The CDR3 extends over 12 amino acids. Trimming cost V 0 bases and J 6 bases, with 8 bases left between them. Germline lookup yields CDR1 SQVTM and CDR2 ANQGSEA. CDR3 nucleotide sequence: TGCAGCGTTGAAGATCTGTCCCCTGAAGCTTTCTTT. Encoded protein: CSVEDLSPEAFF.

This chain links TRBV9 with TRBJ1-3; D gene uncertain. The CDR3 contains 15 residues. The V and J ends lost 4 bases and 0 bases respectively, with 11 bases between them. CDR1 is SGDLS and CDR2 is YYNGEE in the germline V gene. This chain's CDR3 is CASSPSGSSGNTIYF. CDR3 bases: TGTGCCAGCAGCCCCAGTGGGAGCTCTGGAAACACCATATATTTT.

J is TRBJ2-7 and V is TRBV27, with D perhaps matching TRBD1 (5 bases). Germline-derived CDR1 and CDR2 are MNHEY and SMNVEV (reference sequence). The CDR3 loop spans 14 amino acids. The V end was cut by 3 bases, the J end by 2 bases, with 11 bases between. CDR3 nucleotides: TGTGCCAGCAGTTTTGACAGTTCCGCCTACGAGCAGTACTTC. Translating gives CASSFDSSAYEQYF.

The gene calls are TRBV21-1 and TRBJ2-1; TRBD2, the table's D call, was not compared with the DNA. TRBV21-1 is classified as a pseudogene. CDR3 length: 18 residues. The CDR3 region has the DNA TGTGCCAGCAGCAGTCCGGGACTAGCGGGAGAGGTATACAATGAGCAGTTCTTC. Its translation: CASSSPGLAGEVYNEQFF.

The chain combines TRBV5-4 with TRBJ2-7; D is possibly TRBD2 (5 bases). CDR1 is SGHNT, CDR2 YYREEE, per germline (reference sequence). The CDR3 totals 13 residues. Trimming pared 4 bases from V and 2 bases from J, leaving 10 bases between. CDR3 bases: TGTGCCAGCAGCAATAGCGAGACCTACGAGCAGTACTTC. It is translated as CASSNSETYEQYF.

This clone showed up just a few times. V usage is TRBV29-1 and J usage is TRBJ1-1, with a weak D call TRBD1 (6 bases). This CDR3 comprises 15 residues. Germline V gives CDR1 SQVTM, CDR2 ANQGSEA. V was shortened by 4 bases and J by 6 bases, with 21 bases between the two germline ends. CDR3: CSVAGGALESAEAFF. CDR3 nucleotides: TGCAGCGTTGCTGGGGGCGCGTTAGAATCCGCTGAAGCTTTCTTT.

The CDR3 DNA follows: TGTGCCAGCAGCTTAGTAGCGGCCCTCACAGATACGCAGTATTTT. Translated, it gives CASSLVAALTDTQYF. The V and J genes are TRBV13 and TRBJ2-3, with D possibly being TRBD2 (6 bases). This CDR3 comprises 15 residues. Germline assignment: CDR1 PRHDT and CDR2 FYEKMQ (reference sequence). V lost 1 base, J lost 2 bases, and 10 bases lay in between. The full variable domain, with the rest looked up from reference TRBV13 and TRBJ2-3, is AAGVIQSPRHLIKEKRETATLKCYPIPRHDTVYWYQQGPGQDPQFLISFYEKMQSDKGSIPDRFSAQQFSDYHSELNMSSLELGDSALYFCASSLVAALTDTQYFGPGTRLTVL.